The rows below give T cell receptor beta chains drawn from one sample of a study of blood T cell repertoires in COVID-19. Using immunoSEQ multiplex PCR, the repertoire was profiled, and TCRdb retains in-frame clones only, with some absent. Here the sample spans about 85,000 clones, approximately 78% being singletons. Sequenced: peripheral blood. These receptors all come from a woman older than 75 with acute or convalescent COVID-19. CDR3s include the opening cysteine and the closing phenylalanine or tryptophan. Fields, in order: V gene, clone size, J gene, D gene, CDR3 length, CDR3 DNA, CDR3 protein. A D gene is named only where the DNA matches it firmly. The listing skips clone size in some rows; elsewhere it reads once, few, many or a size class.

v_gene: TRBV5-1
abundance: .
j_gene: TRBJ1-3
d_gene: .
len: 13
CDR3nt: TGCGCCAGCAGCTCTTTCTCTGGAAACACCATATATTTT
CDR3aa: CASSSFSGNTIYF

v_gene: TRBV5-4
abundance: few
j_gene: TRBJ1-5
d_gene: .
len: 14
CDR3nt: TGTGCCAGCAGCTTATACAGTAGCAATCAGCCCCAGCATTTT
CDR3aa: CASSLYSSNQPQHF

v_gene: TRBV28
abundance: many
j_gene: TRBJ2-7
d_gene: TRBD1
len: 16
CDR3nt: TGTGCCAGCAGTCTCTCCTGGGGACAGTTTACCTACGAGCAGTACTTC
CDR3aa: CASSLSWGQFTYEQYF

v_gene: TRBV5-1
abundance: few
j_gene: TRBJ2-1
d_gene: TRBD1
len: 14
CDR3nt: TGCGCCAGCAGCCTGACAGGGCCCTACAATGAGCAGTTCTTC
CDR3aa: CASSLTGPYNEQFF

v_gene: TRBV19
abundance: .
j_gene: TRBJ1-1
d_gene: .
len: 14
CDR3nt: TGTGCCAGTACCCATAGGGCGGGGGGCAGTGAAGCTTTCTTT
CDR3aa: CASTHRAGGSEAFF

v_gene: TRBV19
abundance: .
j_gene: TRBJ1-1
d_gene: .
len: 18
CDR3nt: TGTGCCAGTCGGGTCGGGGGGGATTTACGGACGCCGAACACTGAAGCTTTCTTT
CDR3aa: CASRVGGDLRTPNTEAFF

v_gene: TRBV11-2
abundance: .
j_gene: TRBJ2-5
d_gene: .
len: 13
CDR3nt: TGTGCCAGCAGCTGGGGACATGGCGAGACCCAGTACTTC
CDR3aa: CASSWGHGETQYF

v_gene: TRBV6-1
abundance: .
j_gene: TRBJ1-3
d_gene: TRBD1
len: 17
CDR3nt: TGTGCCAGCAGTGGAATGACAGGGGGGAGTTCTGGAAACACCATATATTTT
CDR3aa: CASSGMTGGSSGNTIYF

v_gene: TRBV5-6
abundance: once
j_gene: TRBJ1-4
d_gene: TRBD1
len: 16
CDR3nt: TGTGCCAGCAGACCCCAAGTAGGGACAGGGAGGGAAAAACTGTTTTTT
CDR3aa: CASRPQVGTGREKLFF

v_gene: TRBV5-1
abundance: .
j_gene: TRBJ2-7
d_gene: TRBD2
len: 13
CDR3nt: TGCGCCAGCAGCTTGGAACTAGCGGGGGAGCAGTACTTC
CDR3aa: CASSLELAGEQYF

v_gene: TRBV3-1/TRBV3-2
abundance: .
j_gene: TRBJ2-7
d_gene: TRBD2
len: 16
CDR3nt: TGTGCCAGCAGCCAAGGGACTAGCGGGAGTCTGGGGGAGCAGTACTTC
CDR3aa: CASSQGTSGSLGEQYF

v_gene: TRBV5-1
abundance: .
j_gene: TRBJ2-7
d_gene: TRBD2
len: 14
CDR3nt: TGCGCCAGCAGCTCCCTAGCGGGAGGGTACGAGCAGTACTTC
CDR3aa: CASSSLAGGYEQYF

v_gene: TRBV12-3/TRBV12-4
abundance: .
j_gene: TRBJ2-7
d_gene: .
len: 13
CDR3nt: TGTGCCAGCAGTTTAAAATTACTTGAGGAGCAGTACTTC
CDR3aa: CASSLKLLEEQYF

v_gene: TRBV18
abundance: few
j_gene: TRBJ1-1
d_gene: TRBD1
len: 14
CDR3nt: TGTGCCAGCTCACCGGGACAGCTGAACACTGAAGCTTTCTTT
CDR3aa: CASSPGQLNTEAFF

v_gene: TRBV2
abundance: .
j_gene: TRBJ1-5
d_gene: TRBD1
len: 15
CDR3nt: TGTGCCAGCAGGGCCCTCGGGACAGGGAAGCAGCCCCAGCATTTT
CDR3aa: CASRALGTGKQPQHF

v_gene: TRBV13
abundance: .
j_gene: TRBJ2-7
d_gene: TRBD2
len: 15
CDR3nt: TGTGCCAGCAGCCCTCAGGGGCGGGGGGGAGACGAGCAGTACTTC
CDR3aa: CASSPQGRGGDEQYF